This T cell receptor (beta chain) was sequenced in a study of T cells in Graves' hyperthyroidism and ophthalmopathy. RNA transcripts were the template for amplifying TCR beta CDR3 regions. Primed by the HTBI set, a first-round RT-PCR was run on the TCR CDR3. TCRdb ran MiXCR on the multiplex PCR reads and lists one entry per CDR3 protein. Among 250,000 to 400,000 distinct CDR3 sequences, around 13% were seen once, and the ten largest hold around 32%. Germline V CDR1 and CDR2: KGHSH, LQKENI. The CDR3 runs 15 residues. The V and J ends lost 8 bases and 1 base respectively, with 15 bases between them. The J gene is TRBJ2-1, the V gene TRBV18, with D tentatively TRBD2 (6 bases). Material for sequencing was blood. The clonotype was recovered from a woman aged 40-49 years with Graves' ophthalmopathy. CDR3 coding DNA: TGTGCCAGCCGGGTAACGGGAGTATCCTACAATGAGCAGTTCTTC. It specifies CASRVTGVSYNEQFF.